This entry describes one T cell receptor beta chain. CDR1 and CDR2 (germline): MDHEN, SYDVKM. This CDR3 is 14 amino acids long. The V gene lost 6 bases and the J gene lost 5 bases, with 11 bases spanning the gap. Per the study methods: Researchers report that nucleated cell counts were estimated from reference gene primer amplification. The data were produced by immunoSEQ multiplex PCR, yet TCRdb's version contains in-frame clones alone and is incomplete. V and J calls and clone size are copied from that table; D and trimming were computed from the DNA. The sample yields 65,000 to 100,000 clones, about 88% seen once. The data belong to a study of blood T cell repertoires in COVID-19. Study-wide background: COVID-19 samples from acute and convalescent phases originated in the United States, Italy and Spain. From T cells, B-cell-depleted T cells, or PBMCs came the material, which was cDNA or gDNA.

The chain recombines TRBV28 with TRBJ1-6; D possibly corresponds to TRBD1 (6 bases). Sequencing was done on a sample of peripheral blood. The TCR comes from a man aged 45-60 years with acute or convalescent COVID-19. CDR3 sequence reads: CASSLPGDNSPLHF. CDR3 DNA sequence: TGTGCCAGCAGCCTCCCAGGGGATAATTCACCCCTCCACTTT.